This T cell receptor beta chain emerged from a study of cytomegalovirus exposure and HLA in healthy donors. V gave up 1 base and J gave up 1 base, with 8 bases separating them. CDR1 and CDR2 from the germline V gene are SGDLS and YYNGEE. The CDR3 consists of 14 residues. Both 60 Vbeta primers and 13 Jbeta primers went into the PCR. Produced via immunoSEQ multiplex PCR; TCRdb's table is partial and in-frame only. The sample includes 95,000 to 150,000 clones, around 74% of them seen just once. V usage is TRBV9 and J usage is TRBJ2-5; no reliable D call. This TCR derives from a man aged 55 to 70 in good health and CMV-seropositive. Sequencing input: PBMCs. In nucleotides, the CDR3 is TGTGCCAGCAGCGTATCGGTAAGCCAAGAGACCCAGTACTTC. It specifies CASSVSVSQETQYF.